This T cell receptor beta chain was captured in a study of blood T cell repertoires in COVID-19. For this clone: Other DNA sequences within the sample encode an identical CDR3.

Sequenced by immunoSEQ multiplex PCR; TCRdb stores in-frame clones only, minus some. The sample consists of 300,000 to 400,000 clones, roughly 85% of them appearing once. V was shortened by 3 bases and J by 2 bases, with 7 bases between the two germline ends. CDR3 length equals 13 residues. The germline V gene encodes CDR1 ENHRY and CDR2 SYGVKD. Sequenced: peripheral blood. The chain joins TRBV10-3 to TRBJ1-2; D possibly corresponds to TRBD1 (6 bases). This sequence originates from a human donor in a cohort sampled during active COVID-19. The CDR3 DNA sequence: TGTGCCATCAGTGAAACAGGGAACTATGGCTACACCTTC. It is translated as CAISETGNYGYTF.